This is a list of T cell receptor beta chains from one sample in a study of cytomegalovirus exposure and HLA in healthy donors. Clones were sequenced by immunoSEQ multiplex PCR, and TCRdb holds only the in-frame ones, with some missing. The sample has 45,000 to 65,000 clones, roughly 80% seen once; the top ten hold 2.5% to 3%. What was sequenced was PBMCs. These receptors were collected from a woman aged 40 to 50 in good health and CMV-seropositive. Both conserved end residues are part of each CDR3.

v_gene | CDR3aa
TRBV30 | CAWRATGGINQPQHF
TRBV2 | CASSERGTGTGLTEAFF
TRBV7-2 | CASSPGGPNTDTQYF
TRBV7-9 | CASNKLTGSNSPLHF
TRBV11-2 | CASSFEPLSGNTIYF
TRBV15 | CATSRELQGPNSPLHF
TRBV6-1 | CASSVGGTAEKLFF
TRBV7-2 | CASSLAPQGQETRYF
TRBV5-1 | CASSPERGGADTQYF
TRBV25-1 | CASSEARGFQETQYF
TRBV30 | CAWGPFEGYTF
TRBV27 | CASGRQAGANVLTF
TRBV11-2 | CASSLRQLGTEAFF
TRBV7-2 | CASSPEYEQYF
TRBV5-6 | CASSYRGGQGAGEQYF
TRBV28 | CASIGSGGHEQYF
TRBV19 | CASSMQGLNYGYTF
TRBV11-3 | CAGAKQGSYGYTF
TRBV10-1 | CASSESRGENSPLHF
TRBV14 | CASSQESPIYGYTF
TRBV6-1 | CASETGVNTEAFF
TRBV19 | CASSPTGTGVYGYTF
TRBV28 | CASSFTSTDSLSGANVLTF
TRBV25-1 | CASSGPLAYEQYF
TRBV7-6 | CASSALGGGVETQYF
TRBV2 | CASSVKGAYNEKLFF
TRBV12-5 | CASGLGIAGGTDTQYF
TRBV4-1 | CASSQIALIGAGNEQFF
TRBV7-3 | CASSLNRGNEQFF
TRBV28 | CASRIKRGAQHF
TRBV6-4 | CASRTTSATGELFF
TRBV7-2 | CASSDPGQGMNTEAFF
TRBV11-2 | CASSPTSTYEQYF
TRBV2 | CASSKEGTLPGYTF
TRBV5-1 | CASSLIGTGETQYF
TRBV4-1 | CASSQAGAPNQPQHF
TRBV11-2 | CASSLEGDYGYTF
TRBV6-1 | CASSELQGGAGEQYF
TRBV27 | CASSQGGGSPLHF
TRBV15 | CATSRQGLAILDTQYF
TRBV29-1 | CSVVGGTGAMNTEAFF
TRBV5-4 | CASSSRDTQYF
TRBV9 | CASSVGGTPGSPLHF
TRBV2 | CASSVGVGGVSGANVLTF
TRBV7-2 | CASSPWRGPGSNQPQHF
TRBV5-1 | CASSLVGAHEQYF
TRBV5-4 | CASSLGHLNTEAFF
TRBV5-1 | CASSLAAGGRGDTEAFF
TRBV7-9 | CASSTGTGAKGANVLTF
TRBV19 | CASRRRDRVSGYTF